This TCR beta chain was found in a study of blood T cell repertoires in COVID-19. Overall study context: T cells, B-cell-depleted T cells, or PBMCs supplied cDNA or gDNA.

Sequenced by immunoSEQ multiplex PCR; TCRdb stores in-frame clones only, minus some. The sample lists 200,000 to 250,000 clones, roughly 82% occurring once. V was clipped by 6 bases and J by 0 bases, with 11 bases between them. CDR3 length equals 14 residues. From germline, CDR1 is MNHEY and CDR2 SMNVEV (reference sequence). Input material: PBMCs or T cells enriched from blood (not recorded which). This TCR derives from a woman aged 45-59 years who had recovered from COVID-19. This chain uses TRBV27 with TRBJ1-1, with no clear D. The CDR3 bases are TGTGCCAGCAGACAACCGCAGGTGAACACTGAAGCTTTCTTT. Its translation: CASRQPQVNTEAFF.